These 16 T cell receptor beta chains were all obtained from the same sample, sequenced in a study of OX40 agonist ivuxolimab in advanced cancers. Sequencing was performed with immunoSEQ multiplex PCR; in TCRdb, only in-frame clones are kept and a portion is missing. In the table there are 55,000 to 75,000 clones, about 88% of which are singletons. Sample: CD4+ or CD8+ T cells sorted from blood, taken in a trial of the OX40 agonist ivuxolimab. The receptors come from an adult with an advanced solid tumor such as melanoma, head and neck, liver or kidney cancer.

The chain joins TRBV7-6 to TRBJ2-7; TRBD2 matches 13 bases. The CDR3 has 17 residues. CDR1 is SGHVS, CDR2 FNYEAQ, per germline. V shed 5 bases and J 5 bases; nucleotides not matched to a gene: 12. The CDR3 sequence is CASSPSQLAGGPNEQYF. Here the CDR3 DNA reads TGTGCCAGCAGCCCCTCCCAACTAGCGGGAGGGCCAAACGAGCAGTACTTC. The variable domain in full, completed from reference TRBV7-6 and TRBJ2-7, reads GAGVSQSPRYKVTKRGQDVALRCDPISGHVSLYWYRQALGQGPEFLTYFNYEAQQDKSGLPNDRFSAERPEGSISTLTIQRTEQRDSAMYRCASSPSQLAGGPNEQYFGPGTRLTVT.

The chain joins TRBV7-2 to TRBJ2-3, with 8 bases identical to TRBD1. Germline V CDR1 and CDR2: SGHTA, FQGNSA. This CDR3 contains 16 residues. With 5 bases clipped from V and 3 bases from J, the junction kept 10 bases outside the gene matches. The CDR3 sequence is CASSDSGRGRTDTQYF. The CDR3 DNA sequence: TGTGCCAGCAGCGACTCCGGCAGGGGGCGAACAGATACGCAGTATTTT.

The chain recombines TRBV5-1 with TRBJ2-7, with D perhaps TRBD1 or TRBD2 (5 bases each). V gave up 4 bases and J gave up 2 bases, with 13 bases separating them. CDR1 and CDR2 from the germline V gene are SGHRS and YFSETQ. CDR3 length equals 14 residues. The CDR3 nucleotides read TGCGCCAGCAGCGCCGGGACGGAGCCCTACGAGCAGTACTTC. This codes for CASSAGTEPYEQYF.

This clone was seen only once. This chain uses TRBV18 with TRBJ2-7; D possibly uses TRBD1 or TRBD2 (6 bases each). This CDR3 region has 16 residues. Per the germline V gene, CDR1 is KGHSH and CDR2 is LQKENI. The V end lost 2 bases, the J end lost 3 bases, and 17 bases lay between the germline ends. The CDR3: CASSPGGTLGGYEQYF. The CDR3 nucleotides read TGTGCCAGCTCACCAGGCGGGACACTGGGTGGCTACGAGCAGTACTTC.

The J gene is TRBJ2-4, the V gene TRBV19; D may be TRBD1 or TRBD2 (6 bases each). Trimming left V 6 bases short and J 8 bases short, with 11 bases between. The CDR3 is made up of 12 amino acids. Germline V gene data show CDR1 as LNHDA and CDR2 as SQIVND (reference sequence). The CDR3 DNA sequence: TGTGCCAGTAGAAAGGAGGGGGACATTCAGTACTTC. Translation gives CASRKEGDIQYF.

In its sample, this clone was seen a few times. The junction differs from germline at one of its ends, possibly a read error. The chain couples TRBV7-7 to TRBJ2-5, with 12 bases identical to TRBD2. This CDR3 has 16 residues. Germline CDR1 is SSHAT and CDR2 is FNYEAQ (reference sequence). The CDR3 is CASSPRLAGVAETQYF. DNA for the CDR3: TGTGCTAGCAGCCCCCGACTAGCGGGAGTGGCAGAGACCCAGTACTTC.

The gene calls are TRBV19 and TRBJ2-1, with 11 bases fitting TRBD2. CDR3 length: 16 amino acids. Germline loops: CDR1 LNHDA, CDR2 SQIVND (reference sequence). The V and J ends lost 6 bases and 7 bases, in that order; junction bases with no gene match: 11. CDR3 in DNA: TGTGCCAGTAGGCCGTTAGCGGGAGGGGCTCGGAATGAGCAGTTCTTC. It specifies CASRPLAGGARNEQFF.

The genes are TRBV7-9 and TRBJ2-5; D remains unclear. This CDR3 has 13 amino acids. Trimming cost V 5 bases and J 4 bases, with 11 bases left between them. Germline loops: CDR1 SEHNR, CDR2 FQNEAQ (reference sequence). Written as DNA, the CDR3 is TGTGCCAGCAGCCGTAGTGATCGAGAGACCCAGTACTTC. The encoded protein is CASSRSDRETQYF.

The rearrangement uses TRBV28 and TRBJ2-7; 9 bases fit TRBD2. CDR3 length: 15 amino acids. Germline CDR1 is MDHEN and CDR2 is SYDVKM. V gave up 6 bases and J gave up 3 bases; unmatched junction bases: 9. The CDR3 coding sequence is TGTGCCAGCAGCCCCATAGCGGGAGCGCTCTACGAGCAGTACTTC. Protein: CASSPIAGALYEQYF.

With respect to this clone: Germline and junction disagree at one end, which may indicate a read error. V and J are TRBV7-7 and TRBJ2-3, with 7 bases matching TRBD1. The CDR3 covers 15 residues. In germline, CDR1 is SSHAT, CDR2 FNYEAQ (reference sequence). The CDR3 DNA is TGTGCTAGCAGCTTATTGAGGGGGCTCACAGATACGCAGTATTTT. This sequence encodes CASSLLRGLTDTQYF.

The chain links TRBV7-2 to TRBJ1-5; D not certain. CDR1 SGHTA and CDR2 FQGNSA come from the germline V gene. V lost 1 base to trimming and J lost 4 bases, with 8 bases between them. This CDR3 is built from 14 residues. CDR3 in DNA: TGTGCCAGCAGCTTAGGGGCGTATAATCAGCCCCAGCATTTT. Translation gives CASSLGAYNQPQHF.

As regards this clone: One end of the junction varies from germline; a read error may be responsible. V gene TRBV7-7 combines with J gene TRBJ2-1; D is perhaps TRBD2 (6 bases). Per the germline V gene, CDR1 is SSHAT and CDR2 is FNYEAQ (reference sequence). The CDR3 is made up of 12 amino acids. In DNA, the CDR3 is TGTGCTAGCAGCCCTGGTCGGGGGAAGCAGTTCTTC. Amino acid sequence: CASSPGRGKQFF.

The V call is TRBV6-5, the J call TRBJ2-6, with no clear D. V was clipped by 8 bases and J by 4 bases, with 9 bases between them. CDR3 length: 13 residues. In germline, CDR1 is MNHEY, CDR2 SVGAGI. The DNA for the CDR3 is TGTGCCAGCTCACCCGGGGGGGCCAACGTCCTGACTTTC. Protein sequence: CASSPGGANVLTF.

Worth noting for this clone: The same CDR3 is also encoded by other DNA sequences in this sample. The J gene is TRBJ2-2, the V gene TRBV5-1; D is perhaps TRBD2 (6 bases). V shed 0 bases and J shed 7 bases, with 10 bases lying between them. CDR1 is SGHRS, CDR2 YFSETQ, per germline. This CDR3 is built from 14 residues. DNA for the CDR3: TGCGCCAGCAGCTTGGCCCAGGGAGGCGGGGAGCTGTTTTTT. Its translation: CASSLAQGGGELFF.

This clone was picked up one time. The chain couples TRBV6-6 to TRBJ2-1, with D possibly being TRBD2 (5 bases). CDR3 size: 16 residues. V was cut by 0 bases and J by 6 bases, with 15 bases left in between. Germline CDR1 and CDR2: MNHNY and SVGAGI (reference sequence). CDR3 amino acids: CASSYSSSRRGNEQFF. CDR3 coding DNA: TGTGCCAGCAGTTACTCTTCGAGCCGCCGGGGCAATGAGCAGTTCTTC.

The chain couples TRBV5-8 to TRBJ1-4; D not resolved. The V gene's germline CDR1 is SGHTS and CDR2 YDEGEE. The germline V and J ends were trimmed by 1 base and 5 bases, with 9 bases remaining between them. The CDR3 is made up of 14 amino acids. CDR3 nucleotide sequence: TGTGCCAGCAGCTTGACACTCGGGAATGAAAAACTGTTTTTT. Protein: CASSLTLGNEKLFF.